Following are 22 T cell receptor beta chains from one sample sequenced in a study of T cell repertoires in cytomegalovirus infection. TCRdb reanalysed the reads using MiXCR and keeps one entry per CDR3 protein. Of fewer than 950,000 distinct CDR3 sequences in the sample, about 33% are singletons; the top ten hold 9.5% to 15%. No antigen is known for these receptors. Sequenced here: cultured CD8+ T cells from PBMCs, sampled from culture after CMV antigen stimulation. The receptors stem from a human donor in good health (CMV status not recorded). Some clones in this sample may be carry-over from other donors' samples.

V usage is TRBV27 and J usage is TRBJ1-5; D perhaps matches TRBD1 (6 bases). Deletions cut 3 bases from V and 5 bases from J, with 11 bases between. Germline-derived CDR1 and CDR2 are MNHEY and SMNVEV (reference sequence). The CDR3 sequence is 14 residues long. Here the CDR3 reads CASSFRGRYQPQHF. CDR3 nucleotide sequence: TGTGCCAGCAGTTTCAGGGGCCGGTATCAGCCCCAGCATTTT.

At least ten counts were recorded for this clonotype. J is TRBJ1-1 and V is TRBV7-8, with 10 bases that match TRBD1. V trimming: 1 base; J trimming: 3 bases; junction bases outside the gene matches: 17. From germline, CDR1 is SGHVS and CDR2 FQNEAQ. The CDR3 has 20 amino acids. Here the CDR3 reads CASSLDISRGTGVADTEAFF. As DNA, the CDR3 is TGTGCCAGCAGCTTAGATATTTCCCGTGGGACAGGGGTTGCGGACACTGAAGCTTTCTTT.

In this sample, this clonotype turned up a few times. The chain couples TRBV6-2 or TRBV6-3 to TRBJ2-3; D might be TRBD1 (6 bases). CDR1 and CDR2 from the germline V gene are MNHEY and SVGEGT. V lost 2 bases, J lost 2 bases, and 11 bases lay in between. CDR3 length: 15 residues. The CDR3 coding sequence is TGTGCCAGCAGTTACAGGGACACCATCACAGATACGCAGTATTTT. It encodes CASSYRDTITDTQYF.

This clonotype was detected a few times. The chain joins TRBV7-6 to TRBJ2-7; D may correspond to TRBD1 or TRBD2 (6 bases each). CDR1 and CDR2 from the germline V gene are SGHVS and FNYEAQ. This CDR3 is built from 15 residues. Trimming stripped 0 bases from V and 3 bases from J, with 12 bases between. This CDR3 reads CASSLAGGGNYEQYV. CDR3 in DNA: TGTGCCAGCAGCTTAGCAGGAGGGGGTAACTACGAGCAGTACGTC.

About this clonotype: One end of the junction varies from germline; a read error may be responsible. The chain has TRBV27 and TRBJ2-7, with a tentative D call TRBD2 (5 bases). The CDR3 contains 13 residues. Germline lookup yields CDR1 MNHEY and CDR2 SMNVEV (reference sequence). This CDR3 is CVSTAGGYYEQYF. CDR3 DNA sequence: TGTGTCAGCACGGCAGGAGGATACTACGAGCAGTACTTC.

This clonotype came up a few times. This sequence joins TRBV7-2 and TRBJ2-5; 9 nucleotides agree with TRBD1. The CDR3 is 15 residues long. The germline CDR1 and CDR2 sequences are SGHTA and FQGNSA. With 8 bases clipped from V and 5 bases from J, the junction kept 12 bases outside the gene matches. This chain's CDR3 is CASGVRTGVLETQYF. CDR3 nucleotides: TGTGCCAGCGGAGTCCGGACAGGGGTCCTTGAGACCCAGTACTTC.

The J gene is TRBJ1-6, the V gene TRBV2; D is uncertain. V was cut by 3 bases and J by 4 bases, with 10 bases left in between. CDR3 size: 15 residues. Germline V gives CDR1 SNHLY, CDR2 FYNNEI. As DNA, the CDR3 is TGTGCCAGCAGTGACTCCGCGGCGTATAATTCACCCCTCCACTTT. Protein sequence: CASSDSAAYNSPLHF. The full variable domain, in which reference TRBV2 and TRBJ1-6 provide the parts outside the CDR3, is EPEVTQTPSHQVTQMGQEVILRCVPISNHLYFYWYRQILGQKVEFLVSFYNNEISEKSEIFDDQFSVERPDGSNFTLKIRSTKLEDSAMYFCASSDSAAYNSPLHFGNGTRLTVT.

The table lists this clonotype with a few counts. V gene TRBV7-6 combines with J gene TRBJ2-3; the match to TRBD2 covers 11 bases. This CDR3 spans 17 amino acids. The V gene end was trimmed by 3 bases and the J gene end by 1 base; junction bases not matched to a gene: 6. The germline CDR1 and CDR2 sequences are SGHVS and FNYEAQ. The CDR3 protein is CASSLGLAEVGTDTQYF. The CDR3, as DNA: TGTGCCAGCAGCTTGGGACTAGCGGAGGTTGGCACAGATACGCAGTATTTT.

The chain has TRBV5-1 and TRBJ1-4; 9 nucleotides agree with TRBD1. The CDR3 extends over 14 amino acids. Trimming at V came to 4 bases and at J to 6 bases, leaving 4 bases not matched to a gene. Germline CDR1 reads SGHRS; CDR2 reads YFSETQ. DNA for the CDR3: TGCGCCAGCAGCAGATGGACAGGGGATGAAAAACTGTTTTTT. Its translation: CASSRWTGDEKLFF.

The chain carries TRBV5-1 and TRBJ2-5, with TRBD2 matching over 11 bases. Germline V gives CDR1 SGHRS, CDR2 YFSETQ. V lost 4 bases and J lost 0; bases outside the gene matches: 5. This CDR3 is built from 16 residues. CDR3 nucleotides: TGCGCCAGCAGCCAGGGACTAGCGGCGTACCAAGAGACCCAGTACTTC. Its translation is CASSQGLAAYQETQYF.

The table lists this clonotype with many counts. The CDR3 here is CASSPTGQLYEQYF. In DNA, the CDR3 is TGTGCCAGCAGCCCCACCGGACAGCTCTACGAGCAGTACTTC. V usage is TRBV7-9 and J usage is TRBJ2-7, with a possible D match to TRBD1 (6 bases). Trimming pared 5 bases from V and 3 bases from J, leaving 14 bases between. Germline lookup yields CDR1 SEHNR and CDR2 FQNEAQ (reference sequence). This CDR3 comprises 14 residues.

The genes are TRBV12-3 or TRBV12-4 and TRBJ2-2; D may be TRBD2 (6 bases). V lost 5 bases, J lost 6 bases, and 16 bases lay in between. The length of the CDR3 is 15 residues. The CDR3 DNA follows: TGTGCCAGCAGTCGATCCGAGGCTAGCGCCGGGGAGCTGTTTTTT. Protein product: CASSRSEASAGELFF.

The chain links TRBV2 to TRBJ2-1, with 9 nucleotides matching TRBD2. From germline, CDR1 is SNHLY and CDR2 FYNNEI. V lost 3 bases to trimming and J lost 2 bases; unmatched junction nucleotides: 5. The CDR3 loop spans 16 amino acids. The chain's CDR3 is CASSEGGGGAYNEQFF. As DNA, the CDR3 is TGTGCCAGCAGTGAGGGGGGCGGGGGGGCCTACAATGAGCAGTTCTTC.

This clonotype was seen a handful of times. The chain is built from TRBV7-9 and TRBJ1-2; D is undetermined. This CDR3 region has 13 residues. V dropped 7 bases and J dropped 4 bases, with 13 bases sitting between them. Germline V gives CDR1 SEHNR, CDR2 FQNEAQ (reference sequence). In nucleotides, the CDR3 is TGTGCCAGCATCGAGGCGGAGAGCTATGGCTACACCTTC. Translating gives CASIEAESYGYTF.

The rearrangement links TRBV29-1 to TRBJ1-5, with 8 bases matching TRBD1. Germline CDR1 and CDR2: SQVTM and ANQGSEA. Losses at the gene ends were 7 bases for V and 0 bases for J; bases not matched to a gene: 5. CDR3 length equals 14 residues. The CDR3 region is CSASTGASNQPQHF. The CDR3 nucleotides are TGCAGCGCATCGACAGGGGCTAGCAATCAGCCCCAGCATTTT.

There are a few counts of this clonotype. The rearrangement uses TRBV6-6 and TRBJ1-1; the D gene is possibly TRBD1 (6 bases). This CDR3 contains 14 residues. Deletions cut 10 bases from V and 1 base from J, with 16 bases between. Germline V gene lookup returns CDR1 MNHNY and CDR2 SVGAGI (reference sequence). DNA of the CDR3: TGTGCCACATCTCCTTCGGGACAGAACACTGAAGCTTTCTTT. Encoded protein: CATSPSGQNTEAFF.

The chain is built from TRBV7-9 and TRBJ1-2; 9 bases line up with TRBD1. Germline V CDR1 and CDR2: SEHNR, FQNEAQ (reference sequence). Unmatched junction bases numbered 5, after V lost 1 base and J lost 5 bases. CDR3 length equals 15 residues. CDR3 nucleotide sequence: TGTGCCAGCAGCTTAGTTCGGGACAGGGAATATGGCTACACCTTC. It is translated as CASSLVRDREYGYTF.

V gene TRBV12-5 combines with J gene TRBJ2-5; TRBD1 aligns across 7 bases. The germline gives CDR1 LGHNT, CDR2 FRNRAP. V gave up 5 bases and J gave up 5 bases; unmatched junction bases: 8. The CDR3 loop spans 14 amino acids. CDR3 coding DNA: TGTGCTAGTGGTGACTTCCGACAGGGCGAGACCCAGTACTTC. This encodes CASGDFRQGETQYF.

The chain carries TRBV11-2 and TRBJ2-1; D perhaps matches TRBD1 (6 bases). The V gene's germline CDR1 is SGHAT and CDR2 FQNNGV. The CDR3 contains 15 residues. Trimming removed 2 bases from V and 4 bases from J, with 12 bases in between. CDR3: CASSLTRQGYNEQFF. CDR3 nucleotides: TGTGCCAGCAGCTTAACTCGCCAGGGGTACAATGAGCAGTTCTTC.

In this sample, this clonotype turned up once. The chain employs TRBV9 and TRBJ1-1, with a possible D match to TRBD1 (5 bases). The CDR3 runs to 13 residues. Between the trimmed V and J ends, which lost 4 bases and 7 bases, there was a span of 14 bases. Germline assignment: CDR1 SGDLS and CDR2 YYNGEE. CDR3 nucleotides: TGTGCCAGCAGCCCTTCAGTAGGGGATGAAGCTTTCTTT. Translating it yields CASSPSVGDEAFF.

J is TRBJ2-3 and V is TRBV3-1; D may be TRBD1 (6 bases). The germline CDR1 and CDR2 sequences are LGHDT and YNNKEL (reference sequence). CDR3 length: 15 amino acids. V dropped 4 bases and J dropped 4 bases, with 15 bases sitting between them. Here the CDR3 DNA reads TGTGCCAGCAGCCCCAGTGGACAGTTACCAGATACGCAGTATTTT. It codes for CASSPSGQLPDTQYF.

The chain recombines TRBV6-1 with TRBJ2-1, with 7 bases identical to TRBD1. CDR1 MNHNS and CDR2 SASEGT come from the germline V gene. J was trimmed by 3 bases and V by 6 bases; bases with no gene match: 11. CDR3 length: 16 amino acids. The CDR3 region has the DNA TGTGCCAGCAGCCAGCCCCGGGACAGCTTCTACAATGAGCAGTTCTTC. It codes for CASSQPRDSFYNEQFF.